This TCR beta chain was found in a study of blood T cell repertoires in COVID-19. Germline CDR1 SNHLY, CDR2 FYNNEI. The CDR3 runs 15 residues. V was trimmed by 8 bases and J by 1 base, leaving 12 bases between them. This clone was seen once. As handled by the study authors: Estimated nucleated cell counts came from reference gene primer amplification. Sequencing was performed with immunoSEQ multiplex PCR; in TCRdb, only in-frame clones are kept and a portion is missing. The V and J calls and the clone size are those of that table, but D and trimming were determined from the DNA. The sample has about 250,000 clones, 86% seen once.

The receptor was isolated from a woman aged 55-69 years who had recovered from COVID-19. The chain carries TRBV2 and TRBJ2-6, with a tentative D call TRBD2 (5 bases). The sequenced sample consisted of peripheral blood. The CDR3 nucleotides are TGTGCCAGCTCGCCGGGGTTGTCTGGGGCCAACGTCCTGACTTTC. Translated: CASSPGLSGANVLTF. Combining the CDR3 with reference TRBV2 and TRBJ2-6 gives the whole variable domain EPEVTQTPSHQVTQMGQEVILRCVPISNHLYFYWYRQILGQKVEFLVSFYNNEISEKSEIFDDQFSVERPDGSNFTLKIRSTKLEDSAMYFCASSPGLSGANVLTFGAGSRLTVL.